This is a list of T cell receptor beta chains from one sample in a study of T-cell reconstitution after alpha-beta-depleted transplantation in children. MiXCR, applied by TCRdb to the PCR reads, yields one record per CDR3 protein. The sample records around 300,000 distinct CDR3 sequences, over 20% being singletons. The material sequenced was PBMCs, mostly from graft donor cells, taken 180 days after TCRalphabeta/CD19-depleted stem cell transplant. The receptors come from a male patient younger than 18 who had a stem cell transplant for acute lymphoblastic leukemia, so the T cells may come from the graft donor. Both conserved end residues are part of each CDR3. D genes are given only for firm matches. A clone size is listed for some rows: how often the clone was seen (once, few, many), or a class if it is expanded.

NA | TRBJ2-7 | TRBD2 | TRBV9 | CASSVGTSGRGEQYF | TGTGCCAGCAGCGTCGGGACTAGCGGGAGGGGCGAGCAGTACTTC
once | TRBJ2-3 | TRBD1 | TRBV12-3/TRBV12-4 | CASNPTGGPDTQYF | TGTGCCAGCAACCCGACAGGGGGGCCAGATACGCAGTATTTT
few | TRBJ2-5 | TRBD1 | TRBV5-1 | CASRRTGNRQETQYF | TGCGCCAGCAGGCGGACAGGGAATCGTCAAGAGACCCAGTACTTC
NA | TRBJ2-7 | NA | TRBV6-5 | CASSYSGANYEQYF | TGTGCCAGCAGTTACTCAGGGGCAAACTACGAGCAGTACTTC
NA | TRBJ1-1 | NA | TRBV7-6 | CASSLVVARDTEAFF | TGTGCCAGCAGCTTAGTGGTCGCGCGCGACACTGAAGCTTTCTTT
NA | TRBJ1-1 | NA | TRBV27 | CASSYTLNTEAFF | TGTGCCAGCAGCTATACACTGAACACTGAAGCTTTCTTT
few | TRBJ2-1 | NA | TRBV9 | CASSPTWANEQFF | TGTGCCAGCAGCCCGACTTGGGCTAATGAGCAGTTCTTC
NA | TRBJ2-6 | NA | TRBV12-3/TRBV12-4 | CASSSLLAGANVLTF | TGTGCCAGCAGTTCCCTTTTGGCCGGGGCCAACGTCCTGACTTTC
NA | TRBJ2-3 | TRBD2 | TRBV4-1 | CASSQVFPGTTYTQYF | TGCGCCAGCAGCCAAGTTTTCCCCGGGACTACCTATACGCAGTATTTT
few | TRBJ2-3 | TRBD2 | TRBV5-1 | CASSISSGRADTQYF | TGCGCCAGCAGCATATCTAGCGGGAGGGCAGATACGCAGTATTTT
few | TRBJ2-3 | NA | TRBV12-3/TRBV12-4 | CASSLGRYSDTQYF | TGTGCCAGCAGTTTGGGCAGGTACTCAGATACGCAGTATTTT
NA | TRBJ2-1 | NA | TRBV6-5 | CASSYFHEQFF | TGTGCCAGCAGTTACTTCCATGAGCAGTTCTTC
NA | TRBJ1-2 | NA | TRBV18 | CASSPDRVSGDYGYTF | TGTGCCAGCTCACCAGACCGGGTTTCGGGGGACTATGGCTACACCTTC
NA | TRBJ2-5 | TRBD2 | TRBV24-1 | CATSDTRLAQETQYF | TGTGCCACCAGTGATACCCGACTAGCCCAAGAGACCCAGTACTTC
NA | TRBJ1-5 | TRBD1 | TRBV20-1 | CSEPDRRGNQPQHF | TGCAGTGAGCCGGACAGGAGGGGCAATCAGCCCCAGCATTTT
few | TRBJ2-1 | NA | TRBV29-1 | CSVGRVLSDYNEQFF | TGCAGCGTTGGGAGAGTCCTCTCTGACTACAATGAGCAGTTCTTC
NA | TRBJ1-1 | NA | TRBV6-5 | CASSYLTGTRRTEAFF | TGTGCCAGCAGTTACCTTACCGGGACAAGAAGGACTGAAGCTTTCTTT
NA | TRBJ2-2 | TRBD1 | TRBV10-2 | CASSGDRGRLTNTGELFF | TGCGCCAGCAGTGGGGACAGGGGACGGCTTACGAACACCGGGGAGCTGTTTTTT
few | TRBJ1-1 | TRBD1 | TRBV5-1 | CASSGTGAGTEAFF | TGCGCCAGCAGCGGGACAGGGGCTGGGACTGAAGCTTTCTTT
few | TRBJ2-5 | TRBD2 | TRBV12-3/TRBV12-4 | CASSLTGLAGGGETQYF | TGTGCCAGCAGTTTGACGGGACTAGCGGGAGGGGGGGAGACCCAGTACTTC
NA | TRBJ2-2 | NA | TRBV5-1 | CASSLASGPGELFF | TGCGCCAGCAGCTTGGCCTCGGGCCCCGGGGAGCTGTTTTTT
NA | TRBJ2-4 | NA | TRBV20-1 | CSALSLRAKNIQYF | TGCAGTGCCCTCAGCCTCCGGGCCAAAAACATTCAGTACTTC
NA | TRBJ2-7 | NA | TRBV15 | CATSSDQGYEQYF | TGTGCCACCAGCAGTGATCAGGGTTACGAGCAGTACTTC
few | TRBJ2-1 | NA | TRBV6-5 | CASSYSFQGYNEQFF | TGTGCCAGCAGTTACTCGTTCCAGGGGTACAATGAGCAGTTCTTC
few | TRBJ1-5 | NA | TRBV6-1 | CASREWTEISNQPQHF | TGTGCCAGCAGGGAGTGGACAGAAATTAGCAATCAGCCCCAGCATTTT
few | TRBJ1-3 | NA | TRBV25-1 | CASSDSPGTPAGNTIYF | TGTGCCAGCAGTGACAGCCCCGGGACCCCGGCCGGAAACACCATATATTTT
few | TRBJ2-7 | NA | TRBV7-6 | CASSKNSGTSYEQYF | TGTGCCAGCAGCAAAAACAGCGGCACCTCCTACGAGCAGTACTTC
NA | TRBJ2-7 | TRBD1 | TRBV9 | CASSVEGQGNYEQYF | TGTGCCAGCAGCGTAGAGGGACAGGGCAACTACGAGCAGTACTTC
NA | TRBJ2-2 | TRBD1 | TRBV7-6 | CASSHRGVTGELFF | TGTGCCAGCAGCCACAGGGGAGTCACCGGGGAGCTGTTTTTT
few | TRBJ2-7 | NA | TRBV5-1 | CASSLGQEYEQYF | TGCGCCAGCAGCTTGGGACAGGAGTACGAGCAGTACTTC
few | TRBJ2-2 | NA | TRBV7-3 | CASSRGHGELFF | TGTGCCAGCAGCCGGGGGCACGGGGAGCTGTTTTTT
many | TRBJ2-1 | TRBD1 | TRBV24-1 | CATSGQGARNEQFF | TGTGCCACCAGTGGACAGGGGGCACGGAATGAGCAGTTCTTC
few | TRBJ2-7 | TRBD2 | TRBV6-1 | CASSARTRIDLYEQYF | TGTGCCAGCAGTGCCCGGACTAGGATTGACCTCTACGAGCAGTACTTC
NA | TRBJ2-3 | TRBD2 | TRBV12-3/TRBV12-4 | CASIPAWGRARVTQYF | TGTGCCAGCATCCCCGCTTGGGGGAGGGCCCGGGTTACGCAGTATTTT
NA | TRBJ2-3 | NA | TRBV11-3 | CASSLRPPRDTQYF | TGTGCCAGCAGCTTAAGGCCCCCTAGAGATACGCAGTATTTT
few | TRBJ1-5 | NA | TRBV5-5 | CASSSQRGSQPQHF | TGTGCCAGCAGCTCACAAAGGGGAAGCCAGCCCCAGCATTTT
NA | TRBJ1-6 | NA | TRBV6-4 | CASRWDGNSPLHF | TGTGCCAGCAGATGGGACGGGAATTCACCCCTCCACTTT
NA | TRBJ1-1 | NA | TRBV19 | CASSMTGGMNTEAFF | TGTGCCAGTAGTATGACGGGAGGAATGAACACTGAAGCTTTCTTT
NA | TRBJ1-1 | NA | TRBV18 | CASSPLGTLGTEAFF | TGTGCCAGCTCACCACTTGGGACCCTGGGCACTGAAGCTTTCTTT
NA | TRBJ2-3 | TRBD2 | TRBV3-1 | CASSQEATGLAHSTDTQYF | TGTGCCAGCAGCCAAGAAGCCACGGGACTAGCGCATAGCACAGATACGCAGTATTTT
NA | TRBJ1-1 | TRBD1 | TRBV27 | CASSYDRGNTEAFF | TGTGCCAGCAGTTACGACAGGGGGAACACTGAAGCTTTCTTT
NA | TRBJ2-3 | NA | TRBV3-1 | CASSQVSGDTQFF | TGTGCCAGCAGCCAAGTGAGCGGAGATACGCAGTTTTTT
many | TRBJ1-2 | TRBD1 | TRBV12-3/TRBV12-4 | CASSLRGQGGYGYTF | TGTGCCAGCAGTTTGAGGGGACAGGGAGGCTATGGCTACACCTTC
NA | TRBJ2-7 | TRBD2 | TRBV12-3/TRBV12-4 | CASTPSGMTYEQYF | TGTGCCAGCACCCCAAGCGGGATGACCTACGAGCAGTACTTC
NA | TRBJ2-3 | TRBD2 | TRBV5-1 | CASSLSTSGGGTDTQYF | TGCGCCAGCAGCTTGTCGACTAGCGGGGGGGGGACAGATACGCAGTATTTT
few | TRBJ2-3 | NA | TRBV5-1 | CASSLEIRTDTQYF | TGCGCCAGCAGCTTAGAAATCAGGACAGATACGCAGTATTTT
few | TRBJ2-1 | TRBD2 | TRBV12-3/TRBV12-4 | CASSPTSDSYNEQFF | TGTGCCAGCAGCCCCACTAGCGACTCCTACAATGAGCAGTTCTTC
many | TRBJ2-2 | NA | TRBV15 | CATSLSGNTGELFF | TGTGCCACCAGCCTTAGCGGGAACACCGGGGAGCTGTTTTTT